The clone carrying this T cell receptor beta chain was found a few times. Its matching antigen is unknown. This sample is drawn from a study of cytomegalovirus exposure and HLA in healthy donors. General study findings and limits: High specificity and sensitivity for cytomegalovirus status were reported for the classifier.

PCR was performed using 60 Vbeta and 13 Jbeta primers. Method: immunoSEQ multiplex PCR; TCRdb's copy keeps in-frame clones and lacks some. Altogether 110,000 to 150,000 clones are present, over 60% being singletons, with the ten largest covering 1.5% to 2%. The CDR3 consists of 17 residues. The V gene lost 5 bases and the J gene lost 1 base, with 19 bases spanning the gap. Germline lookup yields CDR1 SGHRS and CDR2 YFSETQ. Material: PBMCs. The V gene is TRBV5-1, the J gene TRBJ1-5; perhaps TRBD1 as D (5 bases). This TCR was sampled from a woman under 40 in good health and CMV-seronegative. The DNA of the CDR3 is TGCGCCAGCAGTCAGGGTGCGTTGGTTGGAAGCAATCAGCCCCAGCATTTT. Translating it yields CASSQGALVGSNQPQHF.